This entry concerns a single T cell receptor beta chain. Antigen: not known. Germline is not matched at one junction end, which may reflect a read error. The sample is drawn from a study of tumor and adjacent non-tumor tissue in lung cancer. The study, taken as a whole, reports: Compared with tumor, normal lung showed significantly lower TCR diversity.

The template was RNA from unsorted bulk tissue. More than 3 cm separated this lung sample from the edge of the tumor. A modified ARM-PCR protocol with three rounds of nested PCR amplified TCRbeta. TCRdb reprocessed the multiplex PCR reads via MiXCR and lists one record per CDR3 protein. The sample has tens of thousands of distinct CDR3 sequences, about 56% seen once. The CDR3 consists of 14 residues. CDR1 and CDR2 from the germline V gene are SGHAT and FQNNGV. The sample was distant non-tumor lung tissue. The source is a man in his 70s with non-small cell lung cancer. The chain carries TRBV11-2 and TRBJ1-1, with a tentative D call TRBD1 (6 bases). In nucleotides, the CDR3 is TGTGACAGCAGCAAGATCCAAGGGGGGACTGAAGCCTTCTTT. Amino acid sequence: CDSSKIQGGTEAFF.